The 4 T cell receptor beta chains reported below all come from one sample, sequenced in a study of T-cell memory formation after mild COVID-19. TCRdb re-called the 5' RACE reads with MiXCR, one entry per CDR3 protein. The sample includes almost 550,000 distinct CDR3 sequences, roughly 22% of them seen just once. What was sequenced was PBMCs or a T cell subset sorted from them (not recorded which). The receptor set was obtained from an adult woman who had mild COVID-19 (a few samples of this study predate the infection). Cell type and time point are not known.

The gene calls are TRBV6-5 and TRBJ2-3; no reliable D call. This CDR3 has 18 amino acids. Looked up from germline, CDR1 is MNHEY and CDR2 is SVGAGI. The germline V and J ends were trimmed by 7 bases and 0 bases, with 23 bases remaining between them. The DNA of the CDR3 is TGTGCCAGCACCCCTCGGAGCCCCCCATTTCTTAGCACAGATACGCAGTATTTT. It translates to CASTPRSPPFLSTDTQYF.

This sequence joins TRBV10-3 and TRBJ2-3; a weak D match, TRBD2 (5 bases). V lost 6 bases and J 1 base, leaving 14 bases between the germline ends. There are 15 residues in the CDR3. In germline, CDR1 is ENHRY, CDR2 SYGVKD. CDR3 in amino acids: CAISGAASGTDTQYF. The CDR3 DNA reads TGTGCCATCAGCGGAGCGGCGTCCGGCACAGATACGCAGTATTTT.

This chain links TRBV9 with TRBJ2-2, with 11 bases that match TRBD2. The CDR3 is 16 amino acids. Germline V gene lookup returns CDR1 SGDLS and CDR2 YYNGEE. J was trimmed by 6 bases and V by 0 bases; bases with no gene match: 4. The CDR3 loop is CASSVGTSGSAGELFF. DNA of the CDR3: TGTGCCAGCAGCGTAGGCACTAGCGGGAGTGCCGGGGAGCTGTTTTTT.

This clonotype was seen a few times. The chain is built from TRBV12-3 or TRBV12-4 and TRBJ2-1, with TRBD2 matching 7 bases. The V and J ends lost 8 bases and 1 base, in that order; junction bases with no gene match: 8. This CDR3 region has 15 residues. The CDR3 nucleotides read TGTGCCAGCGGCAGAGCGGGATTGTCCTACAATGAGCAGTTCTTC. Protein sequence: CASGRAGLSYNEQFF.